This T cell receptor (beta chain) was sequenced during a study of blood T cell repertoires in COVID-19. In the study overall: Sites in the United States, Italy and Spain provided acute and convalescent COVID-19 samples. From T cells, B-cell-depleted T cells, or PBMCs came the material, which was cDNA or gDNA.

The CDR3 is 16 residues long. V lost 6 bases, J lost 6 bases, and 22 bases lay in between. The germline gives CDR1 SNHLY, CDR2 FYNNEI. In the study's own analysis: Reference gene primer amplification in the assay estimated nucleated cell counts. The protocol was immunoSEQ multiplex PCR, while the TCRdb copy is restricted to in-frame clones and leaves out a portion. The D gene and trimming were derived from the DNA, and the V and J assignments and clone size from that table. This table has more than 400,000 clones, 70% to 90% appearing once. The sequence derives from a human donor in a cohort sampled during active COVID-19. V usage is TRBV2 and J usage is TRBJ2-3, with D possibly being TRBD2 (6 bases). Input material: peripheral blood. The CDR3 region is CASSRGTSRELDTQYF. The CDR3 nucleotides are TGTGCCAGCAGCCGGGGGACTTCCCGAGAGCTTGATACGCAGTATTTT.